The rows below give T cell receptor beta chains drawn from one sample of a study of blood T cell repertoires in COVID-19. Some clones are missing from TCRdb's copy, which holds only in-frame ones; the method was immunoSEQ multiplex PCR. Of fewer than 250,000 clones listed, approximately 81% are singletons. Sequenced material: peripheral blood. The receptors shown here come from a woman of 80 years or more with COVID-19, enrolled during active disease. The CDR3 runs from the conserved cysteine through the conserved F or W. D genes are given only for firm matches. Rows may omit the clone size; those that give it use once, few, many or a size class.

clone size | J gene | V gene | D gene | CDR3 DNA | CDR3 protein
NA | TRBJ1-3 | TRBV4-3 | NA | TGCGCCAGCAGCCAAGACTTTCCGAGCACCATATATTTT | CASSQDFPSTIYF
once | TRBJ1-2 | TRBV4-3 | NA | TGCGCCAGCAGCCAAGATTCCTTGGGAGACTATGGCTACACCTTC | CASSQDSLGDYGYTF
NA | TRBJ2-2 | TRBV6-2/TRBV6-3 | TRBD1 | TGTGCCAGCAGTAGGGGGACAGGGGGCACCGGGGAGCTGTTTTTT | CASSRGTGGTGELFF
NA | TRBJ2-2 | TRBV5-4 | NA | TGTGCCAGCAGAAGCAGGGCTTTTAACACCGGGGAGCTGTTTTTT | CASRSRAFNTGELFF
NA | TRBJ1-5 | TRBV19 | TRBD1 | TGTGCCAGTAGTAACTCCGGGACAGGTTTTAATCAGCCCCAGCATTTT | CASSNSGTGFNQPQHF
NA | TRBJ2-1 | TRBV28 | NA | TGTGCCAGCACGAGCTCCTACAATGAGCAGTTCTTC | CASTSSYNEQFF
NA | TRBJ2-1 | TRBV2 | TRBD2 | TGTGCCAGCAGACTAGCGGGGACCTACAATGAGCAGTTCTTC | CASRLAGTYNEQFF
NA | TRBJ1-2 | TRBV6-2/TRBV6-3 | TRBD1 | TGTGCCAGCAGTTACCCGGGACAGGCAGGCGGCTACACCTTC | CASSYPGQAGGYTF
NA | TRBJ2-7 | TRBV5-5 | TRBD1 | TGTGCCAGCAGAACGGGACAGGCCAGCGAGCAGTACTTC | CASRTGQASEQYF
NA | TRBJ1-5 | TRBV5-1 | TRBD1 | TGCGCCAGCAGCTTGGGCCCCGGACAGGGCGACAATCAGCCCCAGCATTTT | CASSLGPGQGDNQPQHF
NA | TRBJ2-5 | TRBV5-4 | NA | TGTGCCAGCAGCGGGTCACACGGGGCCCAGTACTTC | CASSGSHGAQYF
NA | TRBJ2-5 | TRBV7-8 | NA | TGTGCCAGCAGCTTAAACCACGGGGAGACCCAGTACTTC | CASSLNHGETQYF
NA | TRBJ2-3 | TRBV7-6 | TRBD2 | TGTGCCAGCAGCTTAGTGGCGGGGGTGTGGACAGATACGCAGTATTTT | CASSLVAGVWTDTQYF
NA | TRBJ2-2 | TRBV9 | NA | TGTGCCAGCAGCGTAGCTACGTGGGGGGCCGGGGAGCTGTTTTTT | CASSVATWGAGELFF
few | TRBJ1-2 | TRBV28 | TRBD1 | TGTGCCAGCAGGAGGACAGGGGCGACCTATGGCTACACCTTC | CASRRTGATYGYTF
NA | TRBJ1-1 | TRBV2 | NA | TGTGCCAGCACCCCCTTTGGGGAAGGGGACACTGAAGCTTTCTTT | CASTPFGEGDTEAFF
NA | TRBJ2-1 | TRBV4-1 | NA | NA | CASSQVASGIKFF
NA | TRBJ2-7 | TRBV18 | NA | TGTGCCAGCTCACCGTCTACAGGGAGGGAAAACGAGCAGTACTTC | CASSPSTGRENEQYF
NA | TRBJ2-7 | TRBV3-1/TRBV3-2 | NA | TGTGCCAGCAGCCACGGGGGGCGAGGCGAGCAGTACTTC | CASSHGGRGEQYF
NA | TRBJ2-1 | TRBV7-9 | TRBD1 | TGTGCCAGCAGCCGTACAGGGGGCGCCTACAATGAGCAGTTCTTC | CASSRTGGAYNEQFF
NA | TRBJ1-3 | TRBV3-1/TRBV3-2 | NA | TGTGCCAGCAGCCAACGGGAGAGTGGAAACACCATATATTTT | CASSQRESGNTIYF
once | TRBJ2-5 | TRBV5-1 | NA | TGCGCCAGCAGCTTGGGGACAGCTCAAGAGACCCAGTACTTC | CASSLGTAQETQYF